This T cell receptor beta chain was found in a study of beta chain features in type 1 diabetes. cDNA synthesis used the whole RNA isolate, giving expressed TCRB sequences. Sequenced naive, central memory and regulatory T cell samples produced an average of about 3.6 million reads. Generated by immunoSEQ multiplex PCR, the TCRdb table keeps only in-frame clones and is missing some. This sample has 620,000 or so clones, with around a sixth found just once. Germline CDR1 SGHNT, CDR2 YYREEE (reference sequence). V lost 6 bases to trimming and J lost 7 bases, with 8 bases between them. The CDR3 loop spans 11 amino acids. Blood was drawn once from each donor into heparinised tubes. The draws averaged about 0.11 L. It was via CD45RO/CCR7/CD25/CD127/CD95/CD27 that CD4+ naive, central memory, regulatory and stem cell-like memory cells were sorted.

The V call is TRBV5-4, the J call TRBJ2-1, with D uncertain. Sequencing input: naive CD4+ T cells from blood. The source is a young man in good health. The CDR3 sequence: CASTLYNEQFF. Written as DNA, the CDR3 is TGTGCCAGCACGTTGTATAATGAGCAGTTCTTC.